The clone carrying this T cell receptor beta chain was detected a few times. This specimen comes from a study of T-cell memory formation after mild COVID-19. The V and J ends lost 3 bases and 5 bases, in that order; junction bases with no gene match: 5. The length of the CDR3 is 15 residues. TCRdb re-derived calls from the 5' RACE reads in MiXCR, one entry per CDR3 protein. The sample consists of tens of thousands of distinct CDR3 sequences, around 15% of them appearing once. Sequencing was carried out using PBMCs or a T cell subset sorted from them (not recorded which). The clonotype was recovered from a man in his late teens or twenties who had mild COVID-19 (a few samples of this study predate the infection). Cell type and time point are not known. V usage is TRBV12-3 or TRBV12-4 and J usage is TRBJ2-2; 8 bases are shared with TRBD2. The CDR3 protein is CASSFVAGSTGELFF. The CDR3 region has the DNA TGTGCCAGCAGTTTTGTAGCGGGGTCTACCGGGGAGCTGTTTTTT.